This T cell receptor (beta chain) emerged from a study of CD8 T cells in Susac syndrome. The diagnostic criteria for definite or probable disease, as recently defined, were met by the patients with Susac syndrome. Reverse transcription used roughly 0.5 to 1 ug RNA and random hexamers. TCRdb fed the immunoSEQ multiplex PCR reads into MiXCR, producing one record per CDR3 protein. Altogether about 170,000 distinct CDR3 sequences are present, more than 95% being singletons, with the ten largest covering 0.1% to 0.15%. This sequence originates from a human donor with Susac syndrome. Sequencing input: CD4+ T cells from PBMCs.

For the CDR3, the DNA is TGTGCCAGCAGTTTGATCCTTAGAAGCGGGAGGGTTAGCTCTGGGGCCAACGTCCTGACTTTC. It specifies CASSLILRSGRVSSGANVLTF. The V gene is TRBV28, the J gene TRBJ2-6, with TRBD2 identical over 10 bases. Germline CDR1 reads MDHEN; CDR2 reads SYDVKM. Trimming cost V 3 bases and J 0 bases; bases outside gene matches: 14. CDR3 length: 21 residues. Drawing the rest from reference TRBV28 and TRBJ2-6, the complete variable domain is DVKVTQSSRYLVKRTGEKVFLECVQDMDHENMFWYRQDPGLGLRLIYFSYDVKMKEKGDIPEGYSVSREKKERFSLILESASTNQTSMYLCASSLILRSGRVSSGANVLTFGAGSRLTVL.